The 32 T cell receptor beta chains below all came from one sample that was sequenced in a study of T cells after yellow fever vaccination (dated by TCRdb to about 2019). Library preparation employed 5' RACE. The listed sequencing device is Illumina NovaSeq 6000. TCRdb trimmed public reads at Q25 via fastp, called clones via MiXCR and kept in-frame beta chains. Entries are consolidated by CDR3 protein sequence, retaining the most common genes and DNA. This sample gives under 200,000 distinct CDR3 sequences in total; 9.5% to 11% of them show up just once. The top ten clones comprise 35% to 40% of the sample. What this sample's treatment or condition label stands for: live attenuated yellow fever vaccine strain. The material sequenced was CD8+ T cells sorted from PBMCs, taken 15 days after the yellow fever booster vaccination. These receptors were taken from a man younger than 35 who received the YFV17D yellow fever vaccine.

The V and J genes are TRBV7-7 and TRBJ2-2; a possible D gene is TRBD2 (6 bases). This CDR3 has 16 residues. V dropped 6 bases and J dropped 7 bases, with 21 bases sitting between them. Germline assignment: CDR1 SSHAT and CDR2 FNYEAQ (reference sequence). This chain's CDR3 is CASRATVRAEGGELFF. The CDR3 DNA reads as TGTGCCAGCAGAGCCACCGTCCGGGCGGAGGGCGGGGAGCTGTTTTTT. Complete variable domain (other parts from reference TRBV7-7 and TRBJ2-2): GAGVSQSPRYKVTKRGQDVTLRCDPISSHATLYWYQQALGQGPEFLTYFNYEAQPDKSGLPSDRFSAERPEGSISTLTIQRTEQRDSAMYRCASRATVRAEGGELFFGEGSRLTVL.

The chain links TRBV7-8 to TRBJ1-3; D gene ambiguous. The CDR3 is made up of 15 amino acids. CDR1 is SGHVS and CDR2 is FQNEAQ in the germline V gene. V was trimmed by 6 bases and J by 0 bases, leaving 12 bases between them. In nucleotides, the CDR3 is TGTGCCAGCAGACTCGAAGGTGTCTCTGGAAACACCATATATTTT. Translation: CASRLEGVSGNTIYF.

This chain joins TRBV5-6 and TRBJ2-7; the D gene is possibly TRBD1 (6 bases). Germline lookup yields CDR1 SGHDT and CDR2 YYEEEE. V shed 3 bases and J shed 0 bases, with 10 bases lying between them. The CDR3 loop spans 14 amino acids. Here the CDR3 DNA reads TGTGCCAGCAGCTCCTCGGACAGCTCCTACGAGCAGTACTTC. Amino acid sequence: CASSSSDSSYEQYF.

The CDR3 nucleotides are TGTGCCAGCAGCCCTGGACAGGCCCATCAGCCCCAGCATTTT. Encoded protein: CASSPGQAHQPQHF. J is TRBJ1-5 and V is TRBV27, with TRBD1 matching 7 bases. The CDR3 has 14 amino acids. Germline-derived CDR1 and CDR2 are MNHEY and SMNVEV (reference sequence). J lost 5 bases, V lost 6 bases, and 7 bases had no gene match.

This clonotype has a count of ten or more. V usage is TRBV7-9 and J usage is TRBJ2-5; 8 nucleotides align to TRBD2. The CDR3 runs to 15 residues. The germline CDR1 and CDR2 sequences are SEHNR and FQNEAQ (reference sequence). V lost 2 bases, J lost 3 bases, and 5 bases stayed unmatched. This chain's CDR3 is CASSLPGLEKETQYF. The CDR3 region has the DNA TGTGCCAGCAGCTTACCGGGACTAGAGAAAGAGACCCAGTACTTC. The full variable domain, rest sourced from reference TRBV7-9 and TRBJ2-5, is DTGVSQNPRHKITKRGQNVTFRCDPISEHNRLYWYRQTLGQGPEFLTYFQNEAQLEKSRLLSDRFSAERPKGSFSTLEIQRTEQGDSAMYLCASSLPGLEKETQYFGPGTRLLVL.

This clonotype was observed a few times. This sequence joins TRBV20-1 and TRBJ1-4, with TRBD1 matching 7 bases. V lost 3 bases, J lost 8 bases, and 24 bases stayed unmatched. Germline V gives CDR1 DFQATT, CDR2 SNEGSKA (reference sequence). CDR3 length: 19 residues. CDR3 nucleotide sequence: TGCAGTGCTAGCGCATACCCCCCAAAGATCCGGGACAGCCCCGAAAAACTGTTTTTT. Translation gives CSASAYPPKIRDSPEKLFF.

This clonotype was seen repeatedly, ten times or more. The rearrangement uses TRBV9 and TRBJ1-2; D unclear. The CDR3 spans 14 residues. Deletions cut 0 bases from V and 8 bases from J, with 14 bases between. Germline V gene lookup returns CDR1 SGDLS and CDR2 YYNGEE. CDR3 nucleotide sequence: TGTGCCAGCAGCGTAGCCGAATTGAACTGGGGCTACACCTTC. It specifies CASSVAELNWGYTF.

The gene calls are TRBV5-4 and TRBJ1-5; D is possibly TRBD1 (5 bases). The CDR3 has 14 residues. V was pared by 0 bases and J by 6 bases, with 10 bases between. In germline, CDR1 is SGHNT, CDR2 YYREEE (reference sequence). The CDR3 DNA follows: TGTGCCAGCAGCTTGGAAGGGGCGGGTCAGCCCCAGCATTTT. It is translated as CASSLEGAGQPQHF.

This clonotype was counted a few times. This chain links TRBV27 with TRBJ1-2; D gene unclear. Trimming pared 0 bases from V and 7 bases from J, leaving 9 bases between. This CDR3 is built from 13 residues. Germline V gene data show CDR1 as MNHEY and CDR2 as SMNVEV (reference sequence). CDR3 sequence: CASSLSTGSGYTF. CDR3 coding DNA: TGTGCCAGCAGTTTATCGACGGGTAGTGGCTACACCTTC.

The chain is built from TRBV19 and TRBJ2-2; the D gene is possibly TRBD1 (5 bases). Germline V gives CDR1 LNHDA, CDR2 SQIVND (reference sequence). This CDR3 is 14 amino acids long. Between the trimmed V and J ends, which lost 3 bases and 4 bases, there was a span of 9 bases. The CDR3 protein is CASSIMGLTGELFF. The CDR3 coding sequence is TGTGCCAGTAGTATTATGGGGCTCACCGGGGAGCTGTTTTTT.

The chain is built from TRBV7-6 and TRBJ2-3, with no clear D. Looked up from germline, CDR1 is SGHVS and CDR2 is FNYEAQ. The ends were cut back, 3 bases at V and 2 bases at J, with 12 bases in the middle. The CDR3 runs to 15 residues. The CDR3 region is CASSFNIAATDTQYF. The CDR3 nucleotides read TGTGCCAGCAGCTTCAATATCGCGGCCACAGATACGCAGTATTTT.

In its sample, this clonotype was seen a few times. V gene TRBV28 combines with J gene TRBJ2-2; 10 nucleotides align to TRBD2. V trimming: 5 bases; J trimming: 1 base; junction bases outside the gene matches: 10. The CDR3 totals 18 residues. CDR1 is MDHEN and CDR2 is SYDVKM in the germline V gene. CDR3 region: CASSNGSGGPMNTGELFF. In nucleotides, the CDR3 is TGTGCCAGCAGTAATGGTAGCGGGGGGCCAATGAACACCGGGGAGCTGTTTTTT.

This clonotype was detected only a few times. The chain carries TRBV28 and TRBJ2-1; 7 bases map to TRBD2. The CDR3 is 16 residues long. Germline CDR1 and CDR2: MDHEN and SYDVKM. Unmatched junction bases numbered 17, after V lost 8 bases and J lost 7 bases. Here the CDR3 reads CASSPKRDSLKNEQFF. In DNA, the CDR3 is TGTGCCAGCTCTCCTAAGCGGGACTCCCTCAAGAATGAGCAGTTCTTC.

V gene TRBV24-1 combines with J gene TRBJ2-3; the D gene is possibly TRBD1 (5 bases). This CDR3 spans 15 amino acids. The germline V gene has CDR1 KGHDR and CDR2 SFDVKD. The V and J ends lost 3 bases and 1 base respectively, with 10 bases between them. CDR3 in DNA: TGTGCCACCAGTGATCCAGGGTCGGGCACAGATACGCAGTATTTT. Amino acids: CATSDPGSGTDTQYF.

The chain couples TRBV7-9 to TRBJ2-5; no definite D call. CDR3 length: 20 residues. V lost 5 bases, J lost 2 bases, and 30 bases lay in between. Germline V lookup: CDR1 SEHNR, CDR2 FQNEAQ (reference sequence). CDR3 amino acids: CASSPRYGSGGVLGQETQYF. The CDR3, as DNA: TGTGCCAGCAGCCCACGCTACGGCTCGGGTGGTGTGTTAGGGCAAGAGACCCAGTACTTC.

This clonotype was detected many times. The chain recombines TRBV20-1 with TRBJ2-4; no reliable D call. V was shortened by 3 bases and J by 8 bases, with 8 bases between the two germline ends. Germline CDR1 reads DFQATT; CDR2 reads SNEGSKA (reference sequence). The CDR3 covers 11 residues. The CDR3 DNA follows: TGCAGTGCTAGTGTCTGGGACATTCAGTACTTC. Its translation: CSASVWDIQYF.

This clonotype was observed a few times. CDR3 sequence reads: CSARVPNTGELFF. The CDR3 nucleotides are TGCAGTGCTAGAGTTCCGAACACCGGGGAGCTGTTTTTT. The chain joins TRBV20-1 to TRBJ2-2; D is ambiguous. This CDR3 is 13 amino acids long. Germline V gene sequence: CDR1 DFQATT, CDR2 SNEGSKA (reference sequence). V lost 1 base and J 0 bases, leaving 3 bases between the germline ends.

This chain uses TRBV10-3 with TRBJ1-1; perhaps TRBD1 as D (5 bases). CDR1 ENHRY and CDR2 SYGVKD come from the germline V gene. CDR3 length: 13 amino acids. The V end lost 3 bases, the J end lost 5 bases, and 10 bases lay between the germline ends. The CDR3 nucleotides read TGTGCCATCAGTGAATCAGGGACGACTGAAGCTTTCTTT. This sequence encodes CAISESGTTEAFF.

The CDR3 DNA sequence: TGTGCCAGCAGTGCTGACAGGTACCCGCTCGACGAGCAGTACTTC. Encoded protein: CASSADRYPLDEQYF. The chain has TRBV6-5 and TRBJ2-7; tentatively, D is TRBD1 (6 bases). CDR3 size: 15 residues. Germline CDR1 is MNHEY and CDR2 is SVGAGI. V lost 5 bases and J lost 5, with 19 bases in between.

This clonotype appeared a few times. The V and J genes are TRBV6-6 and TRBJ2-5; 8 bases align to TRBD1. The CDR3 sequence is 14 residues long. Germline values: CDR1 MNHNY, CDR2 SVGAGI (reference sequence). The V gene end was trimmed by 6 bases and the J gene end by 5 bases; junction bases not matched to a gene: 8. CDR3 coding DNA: TGTGCCAGCAGCTCAGGGGGCTGGTATGAGACCCAGTACTTC. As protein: CASSSGGWYETQYF.

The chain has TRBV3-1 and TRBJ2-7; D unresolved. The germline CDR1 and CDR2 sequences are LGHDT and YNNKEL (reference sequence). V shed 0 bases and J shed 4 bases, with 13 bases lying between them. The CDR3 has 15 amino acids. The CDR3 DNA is TGTGCCAGCAGCCAAGAGTCCACGTTCGCGTACGAGCAGTACTTC. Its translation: CASSQESTFAYEQYF.

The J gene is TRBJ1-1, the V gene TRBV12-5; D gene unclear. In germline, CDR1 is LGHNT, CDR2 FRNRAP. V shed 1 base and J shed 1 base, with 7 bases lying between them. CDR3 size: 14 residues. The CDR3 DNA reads TGTGCTAGTGGTTTGGCCAATTGGAACACTGAAGCTTTCTTT. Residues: CASGLANWNTEAFF.

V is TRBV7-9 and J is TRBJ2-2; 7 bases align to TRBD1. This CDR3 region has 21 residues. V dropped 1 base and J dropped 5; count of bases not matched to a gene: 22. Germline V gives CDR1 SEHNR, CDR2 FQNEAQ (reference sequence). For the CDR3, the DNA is TGTGCCAGCAGCTTAGGGAGTACCCGGACAGGCTTAAACTGGTGGACCGGGGAGCTGTTTTTT. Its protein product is CASSLGSTRTGLNWWTGELFF.

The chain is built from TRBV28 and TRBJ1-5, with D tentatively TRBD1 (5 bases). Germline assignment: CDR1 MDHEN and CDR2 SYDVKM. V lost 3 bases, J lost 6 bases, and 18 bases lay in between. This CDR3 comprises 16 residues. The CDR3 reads CASSFGARATVQPQHF. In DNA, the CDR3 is TGTGCCAGCAGTTTCGGGGCCAGGGCGACGGTTCAGCCCCAGCATTTT. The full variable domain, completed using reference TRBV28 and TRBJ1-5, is DVKVTQSSRYLVKRTGEKVFLECVQDMDHENMFWYRQDPGLGLRLIYFSYDVKMKEKGDIPEGYSVSREKKERFSLILESASTNQTSMYLCASSFGARATVQPQHFGDGTRLSIL.

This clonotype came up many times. DNA of the CDR3: TGTGCCAGCAGCTTAGGTAGCGGGGGGATCTACAATGAGCAGTTCTTC. Amino acids: CASSLGSGGIYNEQFF. The chain joins TRBV7-6 to TRBJ2-1; 10 positions agree with TRBD2. The CDR3 sequence is 16 residues long. Germline lookup yields CDR1 SGHVS and CDR2 FNYEAQ. J lost 3 bases, V lost 1 base, and 3 bases had no gene match. The complete variable domain, with remaining parts taken from reference TRBV7-6 and TRBJ2-1, reads GAGVSQSPRYKVTKRGQDVALRCDPISGHVSLYWYRQALGQGPEFLTYFNYEAQQDKSGLPNDRFSAERPEGSISTLTIQRTEQRDSAMYRCASSLGSGGIYNEQFFGPGTRLTVL.

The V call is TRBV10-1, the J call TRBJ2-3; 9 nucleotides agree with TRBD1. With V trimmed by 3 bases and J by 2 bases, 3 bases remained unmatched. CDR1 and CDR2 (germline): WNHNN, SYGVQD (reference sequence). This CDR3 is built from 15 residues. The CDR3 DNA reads TGCGCCAGCAGTGAAGGGGACAGGGTCACAGATACGCAGTATTTT. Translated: CASSEGDRVTDTQYF.

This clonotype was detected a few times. The CDR3 DNA reads as TGTGCCAGCAGTACTAACCTTAGACGGAGGAATTCACCCCTCCACTTT. This encodes CASSTNLRRRNSPLHF. This chain connects TRBV6-2 or TRBV6-3 to TRBJ1-6, with D uncertain. V was trimmed by 5 bases and J by 7 bases, leaving 18 bases between them. Germline V gene data show CDR1 as MNHEY and CDR2 as SVGEGT. The CDR3 length is 16 residues.

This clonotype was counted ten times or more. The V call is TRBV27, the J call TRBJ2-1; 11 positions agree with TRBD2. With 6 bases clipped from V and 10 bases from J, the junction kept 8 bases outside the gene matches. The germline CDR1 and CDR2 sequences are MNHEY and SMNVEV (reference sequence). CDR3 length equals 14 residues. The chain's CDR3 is CASSVLAGDGEQFF. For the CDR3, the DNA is TGTGCCAGCAGCGTACTAGCGGGGGATGGGGAGCAGTTCTTC.

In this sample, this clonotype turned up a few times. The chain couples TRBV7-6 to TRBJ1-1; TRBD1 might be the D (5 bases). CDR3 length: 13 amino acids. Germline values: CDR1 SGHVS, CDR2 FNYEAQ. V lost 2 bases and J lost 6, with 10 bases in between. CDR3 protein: CASSLTGTAEAFF. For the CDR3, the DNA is TGTGCCAGCAGCTTAACGGGGACTGCTGAAGCTTTCTTT.

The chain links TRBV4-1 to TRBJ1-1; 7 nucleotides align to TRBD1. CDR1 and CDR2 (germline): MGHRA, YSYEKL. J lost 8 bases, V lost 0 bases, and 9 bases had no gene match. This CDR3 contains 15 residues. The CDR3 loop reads CASSQDSQGGREAFF. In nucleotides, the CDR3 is TGCGCCAGCAGCCAAGATTCGCAGGGGGGTAGGGAAGCTTTCTTT.

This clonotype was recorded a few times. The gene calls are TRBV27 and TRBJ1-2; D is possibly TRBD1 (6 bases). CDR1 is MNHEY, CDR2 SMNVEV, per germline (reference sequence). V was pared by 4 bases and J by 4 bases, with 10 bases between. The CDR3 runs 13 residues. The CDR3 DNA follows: TGTGCCAGCAGTTCAGGGGAGATCTATGGCTACACCTTC. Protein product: CASSSGEIYGYTF.

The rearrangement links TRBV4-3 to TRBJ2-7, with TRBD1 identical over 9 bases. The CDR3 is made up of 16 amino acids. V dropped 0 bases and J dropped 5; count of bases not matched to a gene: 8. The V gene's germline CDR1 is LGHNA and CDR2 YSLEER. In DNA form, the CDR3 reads TGCGCCAGCAGCCAAGAGCGACGGGACAGGGTTGACGAGCAGTACTTC. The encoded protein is CASSQERRDRVDEQYF.